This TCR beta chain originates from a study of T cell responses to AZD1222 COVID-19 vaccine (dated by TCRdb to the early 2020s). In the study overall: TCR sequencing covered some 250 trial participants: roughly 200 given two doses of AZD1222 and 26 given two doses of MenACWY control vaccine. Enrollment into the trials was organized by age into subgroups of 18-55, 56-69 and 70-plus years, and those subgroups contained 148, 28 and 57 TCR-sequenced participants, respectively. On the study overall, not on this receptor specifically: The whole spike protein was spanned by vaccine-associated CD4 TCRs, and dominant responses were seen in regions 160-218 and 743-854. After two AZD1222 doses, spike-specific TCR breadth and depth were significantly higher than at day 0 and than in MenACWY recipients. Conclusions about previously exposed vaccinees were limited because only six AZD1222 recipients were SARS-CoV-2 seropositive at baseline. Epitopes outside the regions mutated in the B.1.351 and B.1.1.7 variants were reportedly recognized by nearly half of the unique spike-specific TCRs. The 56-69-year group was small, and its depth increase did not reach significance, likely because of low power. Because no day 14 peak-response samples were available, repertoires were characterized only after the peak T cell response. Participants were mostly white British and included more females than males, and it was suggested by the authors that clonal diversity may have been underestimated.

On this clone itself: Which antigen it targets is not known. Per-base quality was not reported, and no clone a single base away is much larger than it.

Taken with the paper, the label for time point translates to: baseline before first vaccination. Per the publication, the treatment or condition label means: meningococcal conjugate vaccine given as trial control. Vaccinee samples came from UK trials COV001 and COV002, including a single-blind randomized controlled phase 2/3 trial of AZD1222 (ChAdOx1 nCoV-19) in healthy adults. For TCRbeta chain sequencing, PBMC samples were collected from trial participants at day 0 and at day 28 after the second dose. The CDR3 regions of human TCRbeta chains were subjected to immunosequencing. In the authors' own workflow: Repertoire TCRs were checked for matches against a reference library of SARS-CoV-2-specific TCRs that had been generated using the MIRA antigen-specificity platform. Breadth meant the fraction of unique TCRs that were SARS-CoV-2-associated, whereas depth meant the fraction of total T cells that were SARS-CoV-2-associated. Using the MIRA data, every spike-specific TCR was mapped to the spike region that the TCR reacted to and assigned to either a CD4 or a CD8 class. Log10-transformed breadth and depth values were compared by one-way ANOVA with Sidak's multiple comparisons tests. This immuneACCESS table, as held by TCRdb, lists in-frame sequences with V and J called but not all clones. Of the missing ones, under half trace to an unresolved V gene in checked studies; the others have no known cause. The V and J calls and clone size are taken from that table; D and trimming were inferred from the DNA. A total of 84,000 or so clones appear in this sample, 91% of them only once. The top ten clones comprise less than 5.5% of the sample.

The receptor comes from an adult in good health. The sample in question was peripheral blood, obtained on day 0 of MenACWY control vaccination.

The CDR3 protein: CASSEGRLNQPQHF. The nucleotide sequence reads TGTGCCAGCAGTGAAGGGCGGCTCAATCAGCCCCAGCATTTT. The chain uses TRBV2 and TRBJ1-5, with no D gene named confidently. The V end loses 1 base and the J end loses 3 bases, and a stretch of 7 bases separates them. The germline V gene provides CDR1 SNHLY and CDR2 FYNNEI. The CDR3 runs 14 amino acids, cysteine and phenylalanine included. The only DNA kept is the CDR3, 42 bases in frame from the first base.